A single sample gave rise to the 13 T cell receptor beta chains below, sequenced in a study of T cell repertoires in cytomegalovirus infection. TCRdb ran MiXCR on the reads and lists one entry per CDR3 protein. The profile shows about 330,000 distinct CDR3 sequences, roughly a third of them singletons. The antigens for these receptors are not known. The specimen was cultured PBMCs, collected from culture after CMV antigen stimulation. These receptor sequences come from a human donor in good health (CMV status not recorded). Some clones in this sample may be carry-over from other donors' samples.

This sequence joins TRBV3-1 and TRBJ2-1, with 9 nucleotides matching TRBD1. Per the germline V gene, CDR1 is LGHDT and CDR2 is YNNKEL (reference sequence). Losses at the gene ends were 4 bases for V and 0 bases for J; bases not matched to a gene: 10. The CDR3 totals 18 residues. CDR3 bases: TGTGCCAGCAGCCCCGGACAGGGGACAGTGGGCTCCTACAATGAGCAGTTCTTC. The encoded protein is CASSPGQGTVGSYNEQFF.

This clonotype was seen many times. This sequence joins TRBV7-3 and TRBJ2-7; possibly TRBD1 for D (6 bases). The V gene lost 5 bases and the J gene lost 1 base, with 15 bases spanning the gap. Germline loops: CDR1 SGHTA, CDR2 FQGTGA. This CDR3 contains 15 residues. The CDR3 loop reads CASSQTGSSSYEQYF. The CDR3 DNA sequence: TGTGCCAGCAGCCAAACAGGGTCCTCGTCCTACGAGCAGTACTTC. Full variable domain (outside the CDR3, taken from reference TRBV7-3 and TRBJ2-7): GAGVSQTPSNKVTEKGKYVELRCDPISGHTALYWYRQSLGQGPEFLIYFQGTGAADDSGLPNDRFFAVRPEGSVSTLKIQRTERGDSAVYLCASSQTGSSSYEQYFGPGTRLTVT.

The J gene is TRBJ2-2, the V gene TRBV12-3 or TRBV12-4, with 9 bases that match TRBD1. Trimming cost V 6 bases and J 0 bases; bases outside gene matches: 5. This CDR3 comprises 16 residues. The CDR3 protein is CASRRGTGTNTGELFF. In DNA, the CDR3 is TGTGCCAGCAGACGAGGGACAGGGACGAACACCGGGGAGCTGTTTTTT.

The V and J genes are TRBV6-2 or TRBV6-3 and TRBJ2-1; TRBD2 matches 8 bases. The CDR3 runs to 18 residues. V shed 5 bases and J 6 bases; nucleotides not matched to a gene: 18. Germline values: CDR1 MNHEY, CDR2 SVGEGT. CDR3 in amino acids: CASSLLLPSGLVSNEQFF. The CDR3 nucleotides read TGTGCCAGCAGTCTCCTCCTCCCCTCGGGACTAGTCTCCAATGAGCAGTTCTTC.

This clonotype was found many times. In DNA form, the CDR3 reads TGTGCCAGTAGTATAGTGACAATTTTAGCCAAAAACATTCAGTACTTC. Its translation is CASSIVTILAKNIQYF. The chain uses TRBV19 and TRBJ2-4; unclear D gene. CDR1 LNHDA and CDR2 SQIVND come from the germline V gene (reference sequence). The CDR3 is made up of 16 amino acids. The V and J ends lost 1 base and 0 bases respectively, with 10 bases between them.

This clonotype has only a few counts. The chain is built from TRBV12-3 or TRBV12-4 and TRBJ1-1; D ambiguous. Trimming pared 2 bases from V and 8 bases from J, leaving 12 bases between. The CDR3 runs to 13 residues. In DNA form, the CDR3 reads TGTGCCAGCAGTTTATTCTTGAGGCGCGAAGCTTTCTTT. This sequence encodes CASSLFLRREAFF.

This rearrangement joins TRBV6-2 or TRBV6-3 to TRBJ2-1; 8 nucleotides agree with TRBD2. This CDR3 region has 14 residues. CDR1 is MNHEY and CDR2 is SVGEGT in the germline V gene. Germline trimming cut 6 bases from V and 7 bases from J; bases unmatched to any gene: 8. This CDR3 is CASRMSGSQNEQFF. For the CDR3, the DNA is TGTGCCAGCAGAATGAGCGGGAGTCAGAATGAGCAGTTCTTC.

This clonotype showed up just a few times. The V gene is TRBV20-1, the J gene TRBJ2-3; 10 nucleotides align to TRBD2. J lost 3 bases, V lost 0 bases, and 9 bases had no gene match. Germline CDR1 reads DFQATT; CDR2 reads SNEGSKA (reference sequence). CDR3 length equals 17 residues. The CDR3 DNA follows: TGCAGTGCTAGAGATAGAATGGAGACTAGCGGGACAGATACGCAGTATTTT. Amino acid sequence: CSARDRMETSGTDTQYF.

This chain uses TRBV4-2 with TRBJ2-1; TRBD2 matches 14 bases. Germline V gives CDR1 LGHNA, CDR2 YNFKEQ. The CDR3 sequence is 15 residues long. The V gene end was trimmed by 4 bases and the J gene end by 10 bases; junction bases not matched to a gene: 6. CDR3 DNA sequence: TGTGCCAGCAGCCCGGGACTAGCGGGAGTAGGGGAGCAGTTCTTC. This encodes CASSPGLAGVGEQFF.

This clonotype was recorded only once. The V and J genes are TRBV12-5 and TRBJ1-5; TRBD1 matches 12 bases. This CDR3 region has 16 residues. Germline-derived CDR1 and CDR2 are LGHNT and FRNRAP. V trimming: 5 bases; J trimming: 6 bases; junction bases outside the gene matches: 8. The CDR3 region has the DNA TGTGCTAGTGGTACCACCGGGACAGGGGGCGGTCAGCCCCAGCATTTT. Encoded protein: CASGTTGTGGGQPQHF. The complete variable domain, with remaining parts taken from reference TRBV12-5 and TRBJ1-5, reads DARVTQTPRHKVTEMGQEVTMRCQPILGHNTVFWYRQTMMQGLELLAYFRNRAPLDDSGMPKDRFSAEMPDATLATLKIQPSEPRDSAVYFCASGTTGTGGGQPQHFGDGTRLSIL.

The chain carries TRBV7-3 and TRBJ2-3, with D possibly being TRBD1 or TRBD2 (5 bases each). The germline CDR1 and CDR2 sequences are SGHTA and FQGTGA. This CDR3 contains 11 residues. The V end was cut by 5 bases, the J end by 7 bases, with 7 bases between. CDR3 loop: CASSGGNTQYF. DNA for the CDR3: TGTGCCAGCAGCGGGGGAAATACGCAGTATTTT.

This chain joins TRBV7-2 and TRBJ1-5; D call uncertain. This CDR3 has 12 amino acids. Trimming took off 4 bases at V and 4 bases at J, with 5 bases between the two ends. The germline CDR1 and CDR2 sequences are SGHTA and FQGNSA. This chain's CDR3 is CASSSQNQPQHF. In nucleotides, the CDR3 is TGTGCCAGCAGCTCTCAGAATCAGCCCCAGCATTTT.

The J gene is TRBJ1-1, the V gene TRBV18; D is ambiguous. This CDR3 contains 17 residues. V was trimmed by 3 bases and J by 5 bases, leaving 22 bases between them. Per germline, CDR1 KGHSH and CDR2 LQKENI. CDR3 residues: CASSPVRPEFGRTEAFF. The DNA for the CDR3 is TGTGCCAGCTCACCGGTCCGGCCAGAGTTCGGGAGGACTGAAGCTTTCTTT.